These T cell receptor beta chains were read from a single sample in a study of blood T cells in healthy people across ages. TCRdb re-called the 5' RACE reads with MiXCR, one entry per CDR3 protein. The table shows hundreds of thousands of distinct CDR3 sequences, with approximately 50% occurring only once. Sequenced sample: blood. These receptor sequences come from a man between 60 and 70 years old in good health. Each CDR3 is given with its conserved first and last residue. A D gene is named only where the DNA matches it firmly. The size field is filled for only some rows; it gives once, few, many or a size class.

clone_size d_call j_call v_call cdr3_aa cdr3_nt
. . TRBJ1-6 TRBV20-1 CSAPTRQAEGAPLHF TGCAGTGCCCCGACCCGACAGGCTGAGGGGGCACCCCTCCACTTT
. TRBD2 TRBJ2-3 TRBV6-5 CASSYVAGRGTDTQYF TGTGCCAGCAGTTACGTCGCGGGGAGGGGCACAGATACGCAGTATTTT
few TRBD1 TRBJ1-5 TRBV29-1 CSVGQGVSQPQHF TGCAGCGTTGGGCAGGGGGTATCTCAGCCCCAGCATTTT
once TRBD1 TRBJ2-1 TRBV29-1 CSVQGAIPYNEQFF TGCAGCGTACAGGGGGCGATACCCTACAATGAGCAGTTCTTC
many . TRBJ1-2 TRBV5-1 CASSWGGGASYYGYTF TGCGCCAGCAGCTGGGGGGGAGGCGCGTCCTACTATGGCTACACCTTC
. . TRBJ1-2 TRBV7-9 CASRYMKTGENGYTF TGTGCCAGCAGGTACATGAAGACAGGCGAGAATGGCTACACCTTC
. . TRBJ2-3 TRBV7-9 CASSASGSRGDTQYF TGTGCCAGCAGTGCCTCGGGGTCACGAGGGGATACGCAGTATTTT
. . TRBJ1-5 TRBV12-3/TRBV12-4 CASSLGQADSNQPQHF TGTGCCAGCAGTTTAGGGCAGGCCGATAGCAATCAGCCCCAGCATTTT
. . TRBJ1-4 TRBV5-1 CASSVGDNEKLFF TGCGCCAGCAGCGTGGGGGATAATGAAAAACTGTTTTTT
. TRBD1 TRBJ2-7 TRBV7-9 CASSTEGQTSYEQYF TGTGCCAGCAGCACCGAGGGACAGACTTCCTACGAGCAGTACTTC
. TRBD2 TRBJ2-5 TRBV6-5 CASSPSPQRGAYF TGTGCCAGCAGTCCCAGCCCCCAGCGGGGCGCGTACTTC
few . TRBJ2-7 TRBV3-1 CASSPTWQGGSYEQYF TGTGCCAGCAGCCCGACCTGGCAGGGGGGCTCCTACGAGCAGTACTTC
once TRBD1 TRBJ2-7 TRBV6-1 CASSSPGQPLGEQYF TGTGCCAGCAGTTCTCCGGGACAGCCCCTAGGCGAGCAGTACTTC
. TRBD2 TRBJ2-5 TRBV5-6 CASSSQPGLAFRVTNQETQYF TGTGCCAGCAGCTCCCAACCCGGACTAGCCTTTCGGGTAACCAACCAAGAGACCCAGTACTTC
. . TRBJ2-7 TRBV6-2/TRBV6-3 CASRKGPDPYEQYF TGTGCCAGCAGGAAGGGACCGGACCCCTACGAGCAGTACTTC
. . TRBJ2-5 TRBV9 CASSLRSDETQYF TGTGCCAGCAGCCTCCGATCTGACGAGACCCAGTACTTC
. TRBD1 TRBJ1-2 TRBV6-6 CASNEDRGYGYTF TGTGCCAGCAATGAGGACAGGGGCTATGGCTACACCTTC
. TRBD1 TRBJ1-6 TRBV10-3 CAISDDRETPLHF TGTGCCATCAGTGACGACAGGGAGACACCCCTCCACTTT
. . TRBJ2-7 TRBV6-2/TRBV6-3 CASGRTSYEQYF TGTGCCAGTGGACGGACCTCCTACGAGCAGTACTTC
few . TRBJ2-5 TRBV28 CASSLMSGVVRETQYF TGTGCCAGCAGCCTTATGTCAGGGGTCGTCCGAGAGACCCAGTACTTC
. TRBD1 TRBJ2-5 TRBV20-1 CSAPGQGDETQYF TGCAGTGCCCCGGGACAGGGGGACGAGACCCAGTACTTC
. TRBD1 TRBJ2-2 TRBV18 CASSRGTGDTGELFF TGTGCCAGCTCAAGAGGGACAGGAGACACCGGGGAGCTGTTTTTT
. . TRBJ2-5 TRBV28 CASSRQIGVETQYF TGTGCCAGCAGTCGACAAATTGGGGTGGAGACCCAGTACTTC
. . TRBJ2-2 TRBV4-2 CASSRGLRMDTGELFF TGTGCCAGCAGCCGAGGCCTTCGGATGGACACCGGGGAGCTGTTTTTT
once TRBD2 TRBJ2-4 TRBV10-3 CAISETSEHYERYF TGTGCCATCAGTGAGACTAGCGAGCACTACGAGCGGTACTTC
. TRBD2 TRBJ2-1 TRBV6-1 CASTSSGGGDNEQFF TGTGCCAGCACGTCTAGCGGGGGGGGGGACAATGAGCAGTTCTTC
. . TRBJ1-6 TRBV7-2 CASSLGRDTYNSPLHF TGTGCCAGCAGCTTAGGGCGGGACACCTATAATTCACCCCTCCACTTT
. TRBD2 TRBJ2-5 TRBV5-1 CASSPRQTSGQETQYF TGCGCCAGCAGCCCAAGACAAACTAGCGGACAAGAGACCCAGTACTTC
. . TRBJ2-3 TRBV7-2 CASSTDYTDTQYF TGTGCCAGCAGCACAGACTACACAGATACGCAGTATTTT
few . TRBJ2-3 TRBV10-3 CAISADWGTSTDTQYF TGTGCCATCAGTGCAGACTGGGGGACCTCCACAGATACGCAGTATTTT
. . TRBJ2-7 TRBV6-5 CASRRGGDRDEQYF TGTGCCAGCAGGAGGGGGGGCGATCGGGACGAGCAGTACTTC
few . TRBJ2-6 TRBV25-1 CASSEDSSGANVLTF TGTGCCAGCAGTGAAGACTCCTCTGGGGCCAACGTCCTGACTTTC
few TRBD2 TRBJ2-5 TRBV7-2 CASSLQSSGVTIQETQYF TGTGCCAGCAGCTTACAGTCTAGCGGGGTGACGATCCAAGAGACCCAGTACTTC
many TRBD1 TRBJ2-7 TRBV12-3/TRBV12-4 CASSRGQGAYEQYF TGTGCCAGCAGTCGCGGACAGGGGGCCTACGAGCAGTACTTC
. . TRBJ1-1 TRBV2 CASKRRVDNTEAFF TGTGCCAGCAAACGGCGAGTAGATAACACTGAAGCTTTCTTT
few . TRBJ2-5 TRBV4-1 CASSQRADNRGGTQYF TGCGCCAGCAGCCAACGGGCGGACAATCGTGGTGGGACCCAGTACTTC
few TRBD1 TRBJ2-4 TRBV6-6 CASSFTGQGANIQYF TGTGCCAGCAGTTTCACGGGACAGGGGGCGAACATTCAGTACTTC
. . TRBJ2-5 TRBV13 CASSLNFQETQYF TGTGCCAGCAGCTTGAACTTCCAAGAGACCCAGTACTTC
. . TRBJ2-1 TRBV5-1 CASSLLQLDEQFF TGCGCCAGCAGCTTGTTACAATTGGATGAGCAGTTCTTC
few . TRBJ2-6 TRBV6-5 CASSLTTSGANVLTF TGTGCCAGCAGTCTTACCACCTCTGGGGCCAACGTCCTGACTTTC
. . TRBJ2-5 TRBV2 CASSERGEPQYF TGTGCCAGCAGTGAACGGGGAGAGCCCCAGTACTTC